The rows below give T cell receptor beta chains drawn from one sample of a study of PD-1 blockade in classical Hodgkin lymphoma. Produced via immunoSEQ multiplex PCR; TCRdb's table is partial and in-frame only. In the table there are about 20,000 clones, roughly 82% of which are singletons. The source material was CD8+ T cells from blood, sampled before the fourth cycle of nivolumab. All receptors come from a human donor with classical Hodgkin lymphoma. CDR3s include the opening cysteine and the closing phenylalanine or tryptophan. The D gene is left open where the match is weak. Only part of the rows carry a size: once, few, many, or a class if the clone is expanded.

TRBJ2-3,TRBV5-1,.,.,TGCGCCAGCAGCCCGGACCGCTCAGATACGCAGTATTTT,CASSPDRSDTQYF
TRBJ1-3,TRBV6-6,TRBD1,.,TGTGCCAGCAGTTCCCCGGGACAGGGAAACACCATATATTTT,CASSSPGQGNTIYF
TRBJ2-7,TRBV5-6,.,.,TGTGCCAGCAGACACGACATCGGAGGCGAGCAGTACTTC,CASRHDIGGEQYF
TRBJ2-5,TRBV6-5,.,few,TGTGCCAGCAGTTACTCCGGGACACCACGAGGGGAGACCCAGTACTTC,CASSYSGTPRGETQYF
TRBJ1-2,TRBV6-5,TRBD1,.,TGTGCCAGCAGTTACAGACAGGGGGATGGCTACACCTTC,CASSYRQGDGYTF
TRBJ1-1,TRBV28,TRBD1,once,TGTGCCAGCAGGGGACAGGGGAACACTGAAGCTTTCTTT,CASRGQGNTEAFF
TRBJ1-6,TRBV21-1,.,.,TGTCCTGGGGGGCAGAAGGCAGCTGATTCACCCCTCCACTTT,CPGGQKAADSPLHF
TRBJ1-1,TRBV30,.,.,TGTGCCTGGACCGGGTCGGCCACTGAAGCTTTCTTT,CAWTGSATEAFF
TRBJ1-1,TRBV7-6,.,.,TGTGCCAGCAGCTTAGCGGTTACAACTGAAGCTTTCTTT,CASSLAVTTEAFF
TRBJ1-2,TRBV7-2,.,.,TGTGCCAGCAGCCCCCTCCCGTCCGGGGGCCGGGGCTACACCTTC,CASSPLPSGGRGYTF
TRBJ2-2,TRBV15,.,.,TGTGCCACCAGTCCGGGGGGCCTTGGCGGGGAGCTGTTTTTT,CATSPGGLGGELFF
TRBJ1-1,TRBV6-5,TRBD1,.,TGTGCCAGCAGTTCCGTCGGGACAGGACGCACTGAAGCTTTCTTT,CASSSVGTGRTEAFF
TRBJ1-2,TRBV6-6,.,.,TGTGCCAGCAGTTACATTGTTGGCGGGACGACCTATGGCTACACCTTC,CASSYIVGGTTYGYTF
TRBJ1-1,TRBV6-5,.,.,TGTGCCAGCAGTTACTCGACTGGGGGCACGAACACTGAAGCTTTCTTT,CASSYSTGGTNTEAFF
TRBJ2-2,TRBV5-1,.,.,TGCGCCAGCAGCTCGGGTGGTTGGCTAGTGGCCGGGGAGCTGTTTTTT,CASSSGGWLVAGELFF
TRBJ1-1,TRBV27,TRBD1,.,TGTGCCAGTAGTTTAGCGGGACAGGGTGACGCTTTCTTT,CASSLAGQGDAFF
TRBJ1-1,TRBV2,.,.,TGTGCCAGCAGTGGAGGACAACGGAACACTGAAGCTTTCTTT,CASSGGQRNTEAFF
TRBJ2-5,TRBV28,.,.,TGTGCCAGCAGTTTGGGACAATTCCAAGAGACCCAGTACTTC,CASSLGQFQETQYF
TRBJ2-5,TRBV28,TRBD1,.,TGTGCCAGCAGTTTAAGGGGGACAGGGGTTCAAGAGACCCAGTACTTC,CASSLRGTGVQETQYF
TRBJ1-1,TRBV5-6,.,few,TGTGCCAGCAGCTTGGCAGGGTTCGCTGAAGCTTTCTTT,CASSLAGFAEAFF
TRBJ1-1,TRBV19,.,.,TGTGCCAGTAGACCAATCTTGGGTGGTGGGACTGAAGCTTTCTTT,CASRPILGGGTEAFF
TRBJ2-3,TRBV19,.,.,TGTGCCAGTAGTATATTGCAGGGAACAGATACGCAGTATTTT,CASSILQGTDTQYF
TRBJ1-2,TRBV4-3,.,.,TGCGCCAGCAGCCAAGATCTGGACAGTTGGGTTACTAACTATGGCTACACCTTC,CASSQDLDSWVTNYGYTF
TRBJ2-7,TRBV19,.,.,TGTGCCAGCAGTATAGTGCTTAGGAACGAGCAGTACTTC,CASSIVLRNEQYF
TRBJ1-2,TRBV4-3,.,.,TGCGCCAGCAGCCAGGATAGGGTTACTAACTATGGCTACACCTTC,CASSQDRVTNYGYTF
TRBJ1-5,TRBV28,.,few,TGTGCCAGCAGTATACCCGGGACCCATAGCAATCAGCCCCAGCATTTT,CASSIPGTHSNQPQHF
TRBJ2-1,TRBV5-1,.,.,TGCGCCAGCAGCCCACAGGGTTGGGATGAGCAGTTCTTC,CASSPQGWDEQFF
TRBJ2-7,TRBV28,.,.,TGTGCCAGCACCTTTGGTCAGGGAACCGAGCAGTACTTC,CASTFGQGTEQYF